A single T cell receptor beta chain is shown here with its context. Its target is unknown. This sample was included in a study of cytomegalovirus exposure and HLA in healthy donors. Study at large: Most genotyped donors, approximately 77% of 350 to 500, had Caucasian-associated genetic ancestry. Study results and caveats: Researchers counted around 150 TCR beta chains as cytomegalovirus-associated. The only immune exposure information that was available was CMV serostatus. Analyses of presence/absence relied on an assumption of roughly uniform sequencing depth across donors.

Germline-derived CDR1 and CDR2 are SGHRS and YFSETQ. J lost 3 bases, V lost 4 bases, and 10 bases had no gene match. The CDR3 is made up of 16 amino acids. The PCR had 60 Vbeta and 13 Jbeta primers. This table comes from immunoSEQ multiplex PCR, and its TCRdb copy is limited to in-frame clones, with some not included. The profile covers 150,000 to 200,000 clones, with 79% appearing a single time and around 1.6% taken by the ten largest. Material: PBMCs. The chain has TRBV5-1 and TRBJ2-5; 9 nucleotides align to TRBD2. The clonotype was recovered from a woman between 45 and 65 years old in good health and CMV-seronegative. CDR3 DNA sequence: TGCGCCAGCAGCGTCGGACTAGCGTTGACGAAAGAGACCCAGTACTTC. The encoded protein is CASSVGLALTKETQYF.